A selection of T cell receptor beta chains follows, all from one sample in a study of blood T cell repertoires in COVID-19. This table comes from immunoSEQ multiplex PCR, and its TCRdb copy is limited to in-frame clones, with some not included. The data contain roughly 84,000 clones, around three quarters of them singletons. Input material: peripheral blood. Receptors originate from a woman in her forties or fifties with acute or convalescent COVID-19. CDR3s leave out the opening cysteine and the closing phenylalanine or tryptophan. The order of the fields is V gene, D gene, J gene, CDR3 protein. A D gene is named only where the DNA matches it firmly.

TRBV28	TRBD2	TRBJ2-3	ASSLARTSGRSTDTQY
TRBV6-5	.	TRBJ1-5	ASSYAGKPGEPQH
TRBV6-6	TRBD1	TRBJ1-1	ASSYSGTGDKAF
TRBV27	.	TRBJ1-6	ASSPGTLNNSPLH
TRBV2	.	TRBJ1-1	ASGYGQKNTEAF
TRBV7-2	TRBD2	TRBJ2-7	ASSFLAGGQNEQY
TRBV5-8	.	TRBJ2-2	ASSLGGRTGELF
TRBV2	TRBD1	TRBJ1-1	ASSGGTGATNTEAF
TRBV5-1	TRBD1	TRBJ2-7	ASSVTGVHEQY
TRBV5-1	TRBD1	TRBJ1-4	ASSSPGTDEKLF
TRBV19	.	TRBJ1-2	ASNLWVAGDGYT
TRBV5-4	TRBD2	TRBJ2-1	ASSFAGGHNEQF
TRBV7-2	.	TRBJ2-1	ASRRLEDNEQF
TRBV19	.	TRBJ1-6	ASTLNRVRRWKNSPLH
TRBV6-5	.	TRBJ2-4	ASSPGGPSKNIQY
TRBV19	TRBD1	TRBJ1-2	ASSKGQGDGYT
TRBV28	.	TRBJ2-1	ASTAQVGGSNEQF
TRBV27	.	TRBJ2-7	ASSVIENSYEQY
TRBV5-6	.	TRBJ2-1	ASSPLASAGYEQF
TRBV28	.	TRBJ1-5	ASSLIAQASQPQH
TRBV12-3/TRBV12-4	TRBD1	TRBJ1-2	ASSPRDSYGYT
TRBV5-1	TRBD1	TRBJ2-2	ASSWDRGATGELF
TRBV7-3	.	TRBJ2-3	ASSPRALSTDTQY
TRBV5-1	TRBD2	TRBJ2-5	ASSLGPLAGGRETQY
TRBV6-2/TRBV6-3	.	TRBJ2-5	ASSLGGAKETQY
TRBV6-6	TRBD2	TRBJ2-7	ASSPRELGNYEQY
TRBV5-1	.	TRBJ2-1	ASSPSSVAFNEQF